The 30 T cell receptor beta chains listed next were all sequenced from one sample in a study of vaccination and CD4 T cells after COVID-19. Regarding treatment: roughly 11-day PBMC culture with coronavirus spike peptide pools or control peptides (ViraFEST assay). The antigens these receptors bind are not known. The Oncomine TCR Beta short-read assay sequenced DNA from cultured CD4+ T cells. Each CDR3 protein is one row after TCRdb ran MiXCR on the PCR reads. Of more than 15,000 distinct CDR3 sequences in the sample, 45% to 65% were seen once. The material sequenced was cultured CD4+ T cells from blood, taken after SARS-CoV-2 vaccination. The origin of the receptors is a human donor with COVID-19.

Only one count was recorded for this clonotype. V and J are TRBV7-2 and TRBJ2-7, with 11 bases that match TRBD2. Looked up from germline, CDR1 is SGHTA and CDR2 is FQGNSA. V trimming: 1 base; J trimming: 3 bases; junction bases outside the gene matches: 20. This CDR3 spans 21 amino acids. The CDR3: CASSLDFGLAGGATLVYEQYF. The CDR3 DNA is TGTGCCAGCAGCTTAGACTTTGGGCTAGCGGGGGGCGCAACGTTGGTCTACGAGCAGTACTTC.

This rearrangement joins TRBV5-4 to TRBJ2-7, with 7 bases aligning to TRBD1. J lost 3 bases, V lost 4 bases, and 7 bases had no gene match. The CDR3 totals 14 residues. Per the germline V gene, CDR1 is SGHNT and CDR2 is YYREEE (reference sequence). CDR3 region: CASSRGQVLYEQYF. The CDR3, as DNA: TGTGCCAGCAGCCGAGGACAGGTCCTCTACGAGCAGTACTTC.

In its sample, this clonotype was seen a few times. The chain carries TRBV20-1 and TRBJ1-5; D is undetermined. V shed 3 bases and J shed 3 bases, with 12 bases lying between them. The CDR3 is 14 residues long. CDR1 is DFQATT and CDR2 is SNEGSKA in the germline V gene (reference sequence). DNA for the CDR3: TGCAGTGCTAGTACCTCCAGGTTCAATCAGCCCCAGCATTTT. Translating it yields CSASTSRFNQPQHF.

The rearrangement joins TRBV6-5 to TRBJ1-6; 8 bases are shared with TRBD1. Germline V lookup: CDR1 MNHEY, CDR2 SVGAGI. The CDR3 spans 15 residues. After removal of 4 bases from V and 11 bases from J, the junction contained 10 bases not matched to a gene. The DNA for the CDR3 is TGTGCCAGCAGTTCCGGACAGGGAATCGGGCCACCCCTCCACTTT. Protein product: CASSSGQGIGPPLHF.

The chain couples TRBV24-1 to TRBJ1-1, with unresolved D. Germline CDR1 reads KGHDR; CDR2 reads SFDVKD. The CDR3 sequence is 12 residues long. V shed 9 bases and J shed 7 bases, with 14 bases lying between them. The CDR3 sequence is CATETVVGEAFF. For the CDR3, the DNA is TGTGCCACCGAGACGGTCGTAGGTGAAGCTTTCTTT.

The V call is TRBV19, the J call TRBJ1-3; D is unresolved. This CDR3 is built from 15 residues. V dropped 5 bases and J dropped 4 bases, with 15 bases sitting between them. From germline, CDR1 is LNHDA and CDR2 SQIVND (reference sequence). The chain's CDR3 is CASSPKPGQGNTIYF. CDR3 DNA: TGTGCCAGTAGTCCGAAACCGGGCCAAGGAAACACCATATATTTT.

This clonotype was detected a few times. V usage is TRBV20-1 and J usage is TRBJ2-3, with 8 nucleotides matching TRBD2. The germline V gene encodes CDR1 DFQATT and CDR2 SNEGSKA (reference sequence). The V gene end was trimmed by 3 bases and the J gene end by 11 bases; junction bases not matched to a gene: 4. CDR3 length: 11 amino acids. The chain's CDR3 is CSASPGTRQYF. As DNA, the CDR3 is TGCAGTGCTAGCCCCGGGACTAGGCAGTATTTT.

The gene calls are TRBV11-3 and TRBJ2-5; 7 nucleotides agree with TRBD1. The CDR3 consists of 17 residues. Germline V lookup: CDR1 SGHNT, CDR2 YENEEA. J was trimmed by 5 bases and V by 5 bases; bases with no gene match: 17. CDR3 DNA: TGTGCCAGCAGCCCCCGACAGGGCGGTGGGGTACGGGAGACCCAGTACTTC. This translates into CASSPRQGGGVRETQYF.

The J gene is TRBJ1-5, the V gene TRBV19; 7 positions match TRBD1. Germline CDR1 LNHDA, CDR2 SQIVND (reference sequence). V lost 4 bases to trimming and J lost 2 bases; unmatched junction nucleotides: 8. This CDR3 contains 16 residues. CDR3 bases: TGTGCCAGTAGTAACCGACAGGGTATGGGCAATCAGCCCCAGCATTTT. The encoded protein is CASSNRQGMGNQPQHF.

The chain couples TRBV12-5 to TRBJ2-5, with unresolved D. Trimming took off 3 bases at V and 2 bases at J, with 7 bases between the two ends. The CDR3 runs 13 residues. CDR1 and CDR2 from the germline V gene are LGHNT and FRNRAP. The CDR3 DNA reads TGTGCTAGTGGTTTACCAGGACAAGAGACCCAGTACTTC. It translates to CASGLPGQETQYF.

The gene calls are TRBV4-2 and TRBJ2-3; 8 bases agree with TRBD1. CDR1 and CDR2 from the germline V gene are LGHNA and YNFKEQ. V shed 5 bases and J 4 bases; nucleotides not matched to a gene: 14. The CDR3 is 17 amino acids. The CDR3 DNA follows: TGTGCCAGCAGCTTCGGACAGGGAGGTATAGTTGCAGATACGCAGTATTTT. It yields the protein CASSFGQGGIVADTQYF.

The rearrangement links TRBV7-9 to TRBJ2-5; perhaps D is TRBD1 or TRBD2 (5 bases each). CDR1 and CDR2 from the germline V gene are SEHNR and FQNEAQ (reference sequence). Trimming took off 5 bases at V and 7 bases at J, with 14 bases between the two ends. The CDR3 has 13 amino acids. The CDR3 coding sequence is TGTGCCAGCAGCCACGGGACCCCAGGGACCCAGTACTTC. Its protein product is CASSHGTPGTQYF.

J is TRBJ1-6 and V is TRBV10-1; no clear D. V was pared by 7 bases and J by 10 bases, with 5 bases between. The CDR3 is 10 amino acids. The germline gives CDR1 WNHNN, CDR2 SYGVQD (reference sequence). The CDR3 bases are TGCGCCAGCATTGGGTCACCCCTCCACTTT. Its translation is CASIGSPLHF.

V and J are TRBV6-1 and TRBJ2-5, with a tentative D call TRBD2 (6 bases). Germline V gene lookup returns CDR1 MNHNS and CDR2 SASEGT. This CDR3 has 12 residues. V was cut by 9 bases and J by 5 bases, with 13 bases left in between. CDR3 loop: CASARGTETQYF. Written as DNA, the CDR3 is TGTGCCAGTGCTCGGGGGACGGAGACCCAGTACTTC.

The rearrangement joins TRBV7-2 to TRBJ1-2, with 7 bases fitting TRBD1. The CDR3 consists of 14 residues. CDR1 is SGHTA, CDR2 FQGNSA, per germline. Germline trimming cut 0 bases from V and 4 bases from J; bases unmatched to any gene: 2. The CDR3 bases are TGTGCCAGCAGCTTAGCACAGGGGAGCTATGGCTACACCTTC. Its protein product is CASSLAQGSYGYTF.

The V and J genes are TRBV20-1 and TRBJ1-6, with unresolved D. CDR1 and CDR2 (germline): DFQATT, SNEGSKA (reference sequence). The CDR3 extends over 16 amino acids. V was trimmed by 5 bases and J by 0 bases, leaving 14 bases between them. The CDR3 region is CSAPPLVSSYNSPLHF. CDR3 nucleotide sequence: TGCAGTGCTCCACCCCTTGTAAGCTCCTATAATTCACCCCTCCACTTT.

The chain uses TRBV11-2 and TRBJ1-6; no definite D call. The CDR3 has 12 amino acids. V lost 4 bases to trimming and J lost 7 bases, with 5 bases between them. Germline CDR1 SGHAT, CDR2 FQNNGV. In DNA form, the CDR3 reads TGTGCCAGCAGCTCGGGAAATTCACCCCTCCACTTT. Amino acid sequence: CASSSGNSPLHF.

This clonotype was counted a few times. V and J are TRBV6-1 and TRBJ2-5, with TRBD2 matching over 7 bases. Germline values: CDR1 MNHNS, CDR2 SASEGT. The CDR3 has 16 residues. The junction had 6 bases not matched to a gene; V was cut back by 0 bases and J by 2 bases. CDR3 sequence reads: CASSEAYRRGQETQYF. In DNA, the CDR3 is TGTGCCAGCAGTGAAGCGTACAGGCGGGGGCAAGAGACCCAGTACTTC.

The rearrangement joins TRBV15 to TRBJ1-2; D not resolved. This CDR3 region has 16 residues. Per germline, CDR1 LNHNV and CDR2 YYDKDF (reference sequence). V was trimmed by 0 bases and J by 4 bases, leaving 15 bases between them. This chain's CDR3 is CATSRDRVGRAYGYTF. DNA for the CDR3: TGTGCCACCAGCAGAGATCGGGTAGGACGAGCCTATGGCTACACCTTC.

The chain combines TRBV6-1 with TRBJ1-2; perhaps TRBD1 as D (6 bases). The length of the CDR3 is 15 residues. V was pared by 5 bases and J by 4 bases, with 17 bases between. CDR1 MNHNS and CDR2 SASEGT come from the germline V gene. CDR3 sequence (DNA): TGTGCCAGCAGTCCACTTAAAGACAGGTCCTATGGCTACACCTTC. It is translated as CASSPLKDRSYGYTF.

This clonotype came up a few times. This chain connects TRBV7-2 to TRBJ1-6; TRBD1 agrees at 9 bases. Germline values: CDR1 SGHTA, CDR2 FQGNSA. V lost 5 bases to trimming and J lost 7 bases; unmatched junction nucleotides: 6. The CDR3 consists of 15 residues. CDR3 sequence (DNA): TGTGCCAGCAGCCCCAGGACAGGGGAGAATTCACCCCTCCACTTT. Residues: CASSPRTGENSPLHF.

The chain recombines TRBV7-2 with TRBJ1-2, with D unclear. V lost 7 bases, J lost 8 bases, and 20 bases lay in between. CDR1 and CDR2 from the germline V gene are SGHTA and FQGNSA. The CDR3 is 14 amino acids. The CDR3, as DNA: TGTGCCAGCAACACCCGTGGGGAGAATGGCGGCTACACCTTC. Translation gives CASNTRGENGGYTF. The full variable domain, with the rest looked up from reference TRBV7-2 and TRBJ1-2, is GAGVSQSPSNKVTEKGKDVELRCDPISGHTALYWYRQSLGQGLEFLIYFQGNSAPDKSGLPSDRFSAERTGGSVSTLTIQRTQQEDSAVYLCASNTRGENGGYTFGSGTRLTVV.

The chain combines TRBV12-3 or TRBV12-4 with TRBJ2-7; 7 positions match TRBD1. The CDR3 covers 14 residues. After removal of 5 bases from V and 5 bases from J, the junction contained 9 bases not matched to a gene. Here the CDR3 DNA reads TGTGCCAGCAGTATCCGACAGGGTGTCCACGAGCAGTACTTC. Translated, it gives CASSIRQGVHEQYF.

The chain links TRBV28 to TRBJ1-2; D is unclear. The germline CDR1 and CDR2 sequences are MDHEN and SYDVKM. V dropped 8 bases and J dropped 0 bases, with 10 bases sitting between them. The length of the CDR3 is 13 residues. DNA for the CDR3: TGTGCCAGCCGAGTGCCAGCTAACTATGGCTACACCTTC. It yields the protein CASRVPANYGYTF.

This clonotype was counted between two and nine times. This chain connects TRBV6-1 to TRBJ1-1; 7 positions agree with TRBD1. V shed 5 bases and J 8 bases; nucleotides not matched to a gene: 5. The CDR3 runs 12 residues. CDR1 and CDR2 from the germline V gene are MNHNS and SASEGT. Here the CDR3 reads CASSLGTAEAFF. The CDR3 region has the DNA TGTGCCAGCAGTCTCGGGACAGCGGAAGCTTTCTTT.

This chain joins TRBV15 and TRBJ1-5, with 8 bases matching TRBD1. V gave up 5 bases and J gave up 7 bases; unmatched junction bases: 7. CDR1 LNHNV and CDR2 YYDKDF come from the germline V gene (reference sequence). This CDR3 is built from 14 residues. The CDR3 region is CATSGTTGDQPQHF. CDR3 DNA sequence: TGTGCCACCAGCGGGACGACAGGGGACCAGCCCCAGCATTTT.

V gene TRBV7-3 combines with J gene TRBJ2-1, with 7 positions matching TRBD2. This CDR3 contains 17 residues. V lost 4 bases and J lost 15; bases outside the gene matches: 24. In germline, CDR1 is SGHTA, CDR2 FQGTGA. CDR3 loop: CASSWGEGLPHNEQRFF. CDR3 sequence (DNA): TGTGCCAGCAGCTGGGGGGAGGGGTTACCGCACAATGAGCAGCGGTTCTTC.

The chain employs TRBV5-4 and TRBJ1-1; tentative D call: TRBD1 (5 bases). Trimming stripped 1 base from V and 2 bases from J, with 9 bases between. Germline-derived CDR1 and CDR2 are SGHNT and YYREEE (reference sequence). This CDR3 is 14 amino acids long. The CDR3 region has the DNA TGTGCCAGCAGCTTGAAGGGGACTAACACTGAAGCTTTCTTT. This sequence encodes CASSLKGTNTEAFF.

This clonotype was found a few times. The rearrangement links TRBV4-2 to TRBJ1-2; 9 nucleotides match TRBD1. The CDR3 has 15 amino acids. V shed 3 bases, J shed 0 bases, and the junction held 2 bases outside the gene matches. Germline CDR1 is LGHNA and CDR2 is YNFKEQ. CDR3 amino acids: CASSQTGGTNYGYTF. The CDR3 DNA is TGTGCCAGCAGCCAGACAGGGGGTACTAACTATGGCTACACCTTC.

This clonotype was counted a few times. The V call is TRBV6-1, the J call TRBJ1-2; perhaps TRBD1 as D (6 bases). V was pared by 6 bases and J by 6 bases, with 17 bases between. This CDR3 spans 14 amino acids. In germline, CDR1 is MNHNS, CDR2 SASEGT. CDR3 nucleotide sequence: TGTGCCAGCAGACCCGACAGGATAGTACATGGCTACACCTTC. It yields the protein CASRPDRIVHGYTF.